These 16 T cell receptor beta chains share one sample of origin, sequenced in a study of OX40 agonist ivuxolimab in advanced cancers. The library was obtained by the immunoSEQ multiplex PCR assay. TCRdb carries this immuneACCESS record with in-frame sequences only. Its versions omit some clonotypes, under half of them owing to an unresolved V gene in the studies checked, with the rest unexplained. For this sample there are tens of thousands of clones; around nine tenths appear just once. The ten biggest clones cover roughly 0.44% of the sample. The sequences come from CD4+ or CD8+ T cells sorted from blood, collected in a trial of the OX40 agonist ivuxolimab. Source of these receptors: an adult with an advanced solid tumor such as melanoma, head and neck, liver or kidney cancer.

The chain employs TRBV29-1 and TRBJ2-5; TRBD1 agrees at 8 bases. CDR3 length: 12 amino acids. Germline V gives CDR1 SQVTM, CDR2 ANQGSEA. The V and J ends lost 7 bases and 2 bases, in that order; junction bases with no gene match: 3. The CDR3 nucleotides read TGCAGCGCGACAGGGGAACAAGAGACCCAGTACTTC. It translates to CSATGEQETQYF.

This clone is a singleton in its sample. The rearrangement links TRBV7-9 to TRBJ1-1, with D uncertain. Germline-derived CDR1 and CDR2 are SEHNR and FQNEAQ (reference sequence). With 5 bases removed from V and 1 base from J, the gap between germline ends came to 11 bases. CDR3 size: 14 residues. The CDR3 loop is CASSPVITNTEAFF. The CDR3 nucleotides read TGTGCCAGCAGCCCCGTCATAACGAACACTGAAGCTTTCTTT.

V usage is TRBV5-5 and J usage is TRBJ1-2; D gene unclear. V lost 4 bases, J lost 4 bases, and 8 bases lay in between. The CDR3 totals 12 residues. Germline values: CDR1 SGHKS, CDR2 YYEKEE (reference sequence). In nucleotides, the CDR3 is TGTGCCAGCAGCGGAAACACCTATGGCTACACCTTC. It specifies CASSGNTYGYTF.

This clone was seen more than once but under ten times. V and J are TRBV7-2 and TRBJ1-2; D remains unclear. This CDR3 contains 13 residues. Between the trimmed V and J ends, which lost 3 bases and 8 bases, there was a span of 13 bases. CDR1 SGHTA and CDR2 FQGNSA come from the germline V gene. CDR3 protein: CASSLSRGGGYTF. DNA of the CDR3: TGTGCCAGCAGCTTGTCCCGGGGTGGGGGCTACACCTTC.

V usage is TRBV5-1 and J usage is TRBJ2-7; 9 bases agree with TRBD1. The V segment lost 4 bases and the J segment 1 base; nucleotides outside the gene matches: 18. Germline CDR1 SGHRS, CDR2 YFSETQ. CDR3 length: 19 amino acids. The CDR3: CASSRNSQGAGRSSYEQYF. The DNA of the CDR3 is TGCGCCAGCAGCCGAAACTCACAGGGGGCGGGAAGATCATCCTACGAGCAGTACTTC.

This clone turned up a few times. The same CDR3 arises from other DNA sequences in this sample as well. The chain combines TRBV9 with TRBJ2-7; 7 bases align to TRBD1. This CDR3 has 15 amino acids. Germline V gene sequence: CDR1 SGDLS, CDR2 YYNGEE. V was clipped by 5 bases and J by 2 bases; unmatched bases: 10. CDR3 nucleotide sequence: TGTGCCAGCAGTGCCCGGGACAGCAAAACCTACGAGCAGTACTTC. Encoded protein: CASSARDSKTYEQYF.

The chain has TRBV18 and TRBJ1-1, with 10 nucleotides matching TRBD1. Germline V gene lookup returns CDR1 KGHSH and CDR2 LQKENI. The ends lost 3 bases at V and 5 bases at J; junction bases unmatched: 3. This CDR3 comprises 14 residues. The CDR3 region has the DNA TGTGCCAGCTCACCGGGACAGGGGACGACTGAAGCTTTCTTT. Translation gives CASSPGQGTTEAFF.

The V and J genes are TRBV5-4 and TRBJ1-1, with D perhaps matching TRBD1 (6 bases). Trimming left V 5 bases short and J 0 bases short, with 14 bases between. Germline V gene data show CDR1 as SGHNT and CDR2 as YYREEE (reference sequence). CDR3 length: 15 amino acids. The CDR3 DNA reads TGTGCCAGCAGGAAAGAGGGGGGGGTGAACACTGAAGCTTTCTTT. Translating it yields CASRKEGGVNTEAFF.

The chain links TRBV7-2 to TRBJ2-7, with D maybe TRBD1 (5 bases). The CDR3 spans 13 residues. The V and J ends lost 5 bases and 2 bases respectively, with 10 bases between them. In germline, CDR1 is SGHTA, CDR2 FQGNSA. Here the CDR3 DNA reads TGTGCCAGCAGCCCGGAACAGGCCTACGAGCAGTACTTC. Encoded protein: CASSPEQAYEQYF.

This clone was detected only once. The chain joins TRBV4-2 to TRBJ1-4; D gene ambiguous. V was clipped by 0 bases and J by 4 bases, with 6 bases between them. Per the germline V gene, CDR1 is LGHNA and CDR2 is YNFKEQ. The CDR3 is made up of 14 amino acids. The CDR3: CASSQDRSNEKLFF. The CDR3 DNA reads TGTGCCAGCAGCCAAGACAGGAGTAATGAAAAACTGTTTTTT.

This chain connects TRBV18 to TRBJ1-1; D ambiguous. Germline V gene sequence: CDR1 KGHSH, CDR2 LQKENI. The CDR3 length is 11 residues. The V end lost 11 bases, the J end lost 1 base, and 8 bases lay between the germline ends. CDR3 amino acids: CASSSNTEAFF. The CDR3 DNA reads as TGTGCCTCCTCCTCGAACACTGAAGCTTTCTTT.

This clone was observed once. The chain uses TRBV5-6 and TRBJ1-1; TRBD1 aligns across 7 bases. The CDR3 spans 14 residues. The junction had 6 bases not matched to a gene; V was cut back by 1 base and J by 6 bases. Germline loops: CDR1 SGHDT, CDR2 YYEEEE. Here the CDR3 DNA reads TGTGCCAGCAGCTTGTGGGACAGATTGGCTGAAGCTTTCTTT. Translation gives CASSLWDRLAEAFF.

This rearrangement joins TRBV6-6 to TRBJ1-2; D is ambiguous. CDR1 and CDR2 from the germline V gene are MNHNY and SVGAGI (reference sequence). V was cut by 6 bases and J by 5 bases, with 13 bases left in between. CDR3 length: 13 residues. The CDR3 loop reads CASSPGSIYGYTF. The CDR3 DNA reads TGTGCCAGCAGCCCCGGTTCCATTTATGGCTACACCTTC.

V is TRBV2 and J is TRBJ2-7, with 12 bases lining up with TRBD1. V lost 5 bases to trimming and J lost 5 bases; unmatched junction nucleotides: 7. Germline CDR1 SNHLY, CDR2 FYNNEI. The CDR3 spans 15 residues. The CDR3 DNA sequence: TGTGCCAGCAGTATCATCGGGACAGGGGGCCACGAGCAGTACTTC. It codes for CASSIIGTGGHEQYF.

The CDR3 DNA is TGTGCCAGCGGAGGGCGGGGTCCAGCTTTCTTT. This codes for CASGGRGPAFF. The chain is built from TRBV6-5 and TRBJ1-1; D remains ambiguous. Germline V gives CDR1 MNHEY, CDR2 SVGAGI. The V and J ends lost 8 bases and 10 bases respectively, with 14 bases between them. CDR3 size: 11 residues.

The CDR3 protein is CASSMGQGVYTF. As DNA, the CDR3 is TGTGCCAGCAGCATGGGACAGGGGGTGTACACCTTC. The V call is TRBV7-3, the J call TRBJ1-2, with 11 bases matching TRBD1. The CDR3 loop spans 12 amino acids. The ends lost 5 bases at V and 11 bases at J; junction bases unmatched: 4. Germline lookup yields CDR1 SGHTA and CDR2 FQGTGA.